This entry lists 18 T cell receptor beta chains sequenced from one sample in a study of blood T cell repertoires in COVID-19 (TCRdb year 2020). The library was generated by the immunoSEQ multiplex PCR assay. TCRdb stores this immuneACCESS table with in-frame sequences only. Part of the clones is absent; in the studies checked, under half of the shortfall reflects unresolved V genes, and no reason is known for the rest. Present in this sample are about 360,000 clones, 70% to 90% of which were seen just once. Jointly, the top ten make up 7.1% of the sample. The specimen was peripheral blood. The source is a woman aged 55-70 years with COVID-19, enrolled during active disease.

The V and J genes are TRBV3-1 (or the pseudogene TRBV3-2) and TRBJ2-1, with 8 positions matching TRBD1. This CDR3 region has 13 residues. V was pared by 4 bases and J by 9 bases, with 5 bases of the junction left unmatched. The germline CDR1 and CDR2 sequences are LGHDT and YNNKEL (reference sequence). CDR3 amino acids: CASSRDRRGEQFF. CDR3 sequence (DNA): TGTGCCAGCAGCCGGGACAGGAGGGGTGAGCAGTTCTTC.

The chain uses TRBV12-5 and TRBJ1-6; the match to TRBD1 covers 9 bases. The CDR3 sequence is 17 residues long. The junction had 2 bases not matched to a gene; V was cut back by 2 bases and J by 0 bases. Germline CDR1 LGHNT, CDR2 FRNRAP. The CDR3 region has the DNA TGTGCTAGTGGTTTGAAGACAGGGGGCTCCTATAATTCACCCCTCCACTTT. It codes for CASGLKTGGSYNSPLHF.

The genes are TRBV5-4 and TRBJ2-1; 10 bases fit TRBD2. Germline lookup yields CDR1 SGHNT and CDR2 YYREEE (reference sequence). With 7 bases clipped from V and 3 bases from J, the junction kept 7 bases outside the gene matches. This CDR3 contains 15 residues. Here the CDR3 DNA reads TGTGCCAGCGCAAGCGGGGGGGCTGGCTACAATGAGCAGTTCTTC. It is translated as CASASGGAGYNEQFF.

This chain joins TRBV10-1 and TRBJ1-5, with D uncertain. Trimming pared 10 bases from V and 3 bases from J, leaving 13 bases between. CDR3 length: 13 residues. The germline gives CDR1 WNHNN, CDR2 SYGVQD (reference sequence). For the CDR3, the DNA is TGCGCCACCTCGGACGGGGTCAATCAGCCCCAGCATTTT. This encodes CATSDGVNQPQHF.

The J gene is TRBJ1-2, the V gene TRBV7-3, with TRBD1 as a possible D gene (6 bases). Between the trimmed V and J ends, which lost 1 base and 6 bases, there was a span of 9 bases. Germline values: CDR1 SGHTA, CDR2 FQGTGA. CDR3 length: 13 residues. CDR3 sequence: CASSLNRAHGYTF. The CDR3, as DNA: TGTGCCAGCAGCTTAAACAGGGCCCATGGCTACACCTTC.

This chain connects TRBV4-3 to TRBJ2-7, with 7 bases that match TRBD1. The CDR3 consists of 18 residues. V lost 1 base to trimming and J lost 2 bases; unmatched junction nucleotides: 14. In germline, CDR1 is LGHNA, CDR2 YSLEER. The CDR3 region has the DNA TGCGCCAGCAGCCAAGCCCCTCATGGGACAGAGACAACCTACGAGCAGTACTTC. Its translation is CASSQAPHGTETTYEQYF.

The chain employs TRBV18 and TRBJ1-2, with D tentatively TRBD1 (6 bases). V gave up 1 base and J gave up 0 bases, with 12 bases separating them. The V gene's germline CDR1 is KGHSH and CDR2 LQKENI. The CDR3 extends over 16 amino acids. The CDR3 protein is CASSPLSGASNYGYTF. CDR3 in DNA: TGTGCCAGCTCACCACTTTCAGGGGCCTCTAACTATGGCTACACCTTC.

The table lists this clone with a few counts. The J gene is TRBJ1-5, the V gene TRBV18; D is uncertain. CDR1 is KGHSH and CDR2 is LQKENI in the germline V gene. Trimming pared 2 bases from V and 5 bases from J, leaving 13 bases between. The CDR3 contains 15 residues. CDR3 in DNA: TGTGCCAGCTCACCAGCCGGCGGAATTTATCAGCCCCAGCATTTT. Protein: CASSPAGGIYQPQHF.

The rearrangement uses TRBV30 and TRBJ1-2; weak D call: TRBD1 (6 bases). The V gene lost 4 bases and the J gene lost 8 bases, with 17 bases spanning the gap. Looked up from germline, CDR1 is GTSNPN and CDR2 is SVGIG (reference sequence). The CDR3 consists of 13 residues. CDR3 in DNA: TGTGCCTGGACCCAGGACAGCGCTTACGGCTACACCTTC. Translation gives CAWTQDSAYGYTF.

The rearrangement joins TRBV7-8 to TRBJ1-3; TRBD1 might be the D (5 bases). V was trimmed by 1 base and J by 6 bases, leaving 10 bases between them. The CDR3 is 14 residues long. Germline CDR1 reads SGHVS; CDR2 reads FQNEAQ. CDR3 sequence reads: CASSLGRGANTIYF. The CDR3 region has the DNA TGTGCCAGCAGCTTAGGCCGTGGGGCAAACACCATATATTTT.

DNA of the CDR3: TGTGCCAGCAGCTTAAGGCAGGGAACGTCCTATAATTCACCCCTCCACTTT. This translates into CASSLRQGTSYNSPLHF. V gene TRBV7-9 combines with J gene TRBJ1-6; D is perhaps TRBD1 (5 bases). V lost 2 bases and J 1 base, leaving 12 bases between the germline ends. There are 17 residues in the CDR3. Germline V gene sequence: CDR1 SEHNR, CDR2 FQNEAQ (reference sequence).

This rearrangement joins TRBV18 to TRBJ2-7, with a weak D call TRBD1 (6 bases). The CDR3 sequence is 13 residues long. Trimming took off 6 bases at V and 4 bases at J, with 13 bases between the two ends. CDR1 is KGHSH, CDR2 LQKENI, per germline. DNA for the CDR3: TGTGCCAGCTCCACGACAGGTGGTTACGAGCAGTACTTC. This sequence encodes CASSTTGGYEQYF.

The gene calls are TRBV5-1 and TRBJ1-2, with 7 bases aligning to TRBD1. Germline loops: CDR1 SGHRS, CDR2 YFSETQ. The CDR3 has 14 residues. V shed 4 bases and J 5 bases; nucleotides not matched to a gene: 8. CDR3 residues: CASSSSTGQYGYTF. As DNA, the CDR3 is TGCGCCAGCAGCAGTTCGACAGGGCAGTATGGCTACACCTTC.

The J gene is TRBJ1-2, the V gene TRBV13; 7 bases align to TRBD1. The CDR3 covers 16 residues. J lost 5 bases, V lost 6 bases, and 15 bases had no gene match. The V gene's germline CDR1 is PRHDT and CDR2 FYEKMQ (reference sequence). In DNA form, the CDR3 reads TGTGCCAGCAGTTACGTTGCAGGGGGTCAAGGGTATGGCTACACCTTC. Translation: CASSYVAGGQGYGYTF. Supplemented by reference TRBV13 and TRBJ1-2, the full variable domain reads AAGVIQSPRHLIKEKRETATLKCYPIPRHDTVYWYQQGPGQDPQFLISFYEKMQSDKGSIPDRFSAQQFSDYHSELNMSSLELGDSALYFCASSYVAGGQGYGYTFGSGTRLTVV.

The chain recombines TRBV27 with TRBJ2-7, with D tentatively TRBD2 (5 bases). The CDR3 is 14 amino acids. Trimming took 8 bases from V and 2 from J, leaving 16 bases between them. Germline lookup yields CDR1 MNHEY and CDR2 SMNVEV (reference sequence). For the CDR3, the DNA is TGTGCCAGCCAGAGGGCAGGCAATCCCTACGAGCAGTACTTC. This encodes CASQRAGNPYEQYF.

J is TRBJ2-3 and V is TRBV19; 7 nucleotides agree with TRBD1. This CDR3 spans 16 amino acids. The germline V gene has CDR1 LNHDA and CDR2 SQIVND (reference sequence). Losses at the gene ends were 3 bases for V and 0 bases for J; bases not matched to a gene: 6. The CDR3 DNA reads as TGTGCCAGTAGTATCGGGTCAGGGGGAAGCACAGATACGCAGTATTTT. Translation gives CASSIGSGGSTDTQYF.

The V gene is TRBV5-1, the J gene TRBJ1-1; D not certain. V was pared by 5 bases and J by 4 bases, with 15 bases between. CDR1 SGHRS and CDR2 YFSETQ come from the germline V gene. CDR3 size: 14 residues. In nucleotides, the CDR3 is TGCGCCAGCAGTCGCTCGGGCGGGCCCACTGAAGCTTTCTTT. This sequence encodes CASSRSGGPTEAFF.

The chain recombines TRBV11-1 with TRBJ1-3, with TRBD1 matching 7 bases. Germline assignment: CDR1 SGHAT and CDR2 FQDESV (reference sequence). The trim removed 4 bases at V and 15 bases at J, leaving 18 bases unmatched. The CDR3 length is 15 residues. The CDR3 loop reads CASSWPEGAPILTYF. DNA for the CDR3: TGTGCCAGCAGCTGGCCCGAGGGGGCACCGATCCTTACATATTTT.